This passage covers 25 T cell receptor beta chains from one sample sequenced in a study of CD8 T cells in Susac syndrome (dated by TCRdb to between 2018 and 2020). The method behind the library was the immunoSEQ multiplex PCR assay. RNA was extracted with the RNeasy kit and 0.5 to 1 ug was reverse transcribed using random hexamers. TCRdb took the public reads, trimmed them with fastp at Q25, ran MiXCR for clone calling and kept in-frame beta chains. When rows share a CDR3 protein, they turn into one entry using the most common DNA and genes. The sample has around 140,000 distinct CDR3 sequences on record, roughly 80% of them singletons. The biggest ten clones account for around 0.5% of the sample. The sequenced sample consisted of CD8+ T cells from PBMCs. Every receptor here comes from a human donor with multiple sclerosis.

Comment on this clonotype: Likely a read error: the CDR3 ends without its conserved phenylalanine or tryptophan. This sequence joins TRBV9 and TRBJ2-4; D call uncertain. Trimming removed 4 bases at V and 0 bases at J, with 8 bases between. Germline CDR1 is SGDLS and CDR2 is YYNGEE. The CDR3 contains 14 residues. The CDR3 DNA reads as TGTGCCAGCAGCCCCCTTCTAGCCAAAAACATTCAGTACCTC. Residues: CASSPLLAKNIQYL.

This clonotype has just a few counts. CDR3 DNA sequence: TGTGCCAGCAGCCAAGATGGGTACGTCTACGAGCAGTACTTC. Translating gives CASSQDGYVYEQYF. The gene calls are TRBV3-1 and TRBJ2-7; unclear D gene. Between the trimmed V and J ends, which lost 0 bases and 3 bases, there was a span of 9 bases. Germline values: CDR1 LGHDT, CDR2 YNNKEL (reference sequence). The CDR3 runs 14 residues.

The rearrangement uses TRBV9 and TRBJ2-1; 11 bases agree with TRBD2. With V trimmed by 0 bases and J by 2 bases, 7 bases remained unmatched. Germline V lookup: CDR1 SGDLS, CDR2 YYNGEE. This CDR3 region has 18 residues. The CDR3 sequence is CASSVGTSGPRTYNEQFF. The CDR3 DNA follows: TGTGCCAGCAGCGTAGGGACTAGCGGGCCCCGGACCTACAATGAGCAGTTCTTC. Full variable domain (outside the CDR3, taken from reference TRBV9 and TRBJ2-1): DSGVTQTPKHLITATGQRVTLRCSPRSGDLSVYWYQQSLDQGLQFLIQYYNGEERAKGNILERFSAQQFPDLHSELNLSSLELGDSALYFCASSVGTSGPRTYNEQFFGPGTRLTVL.

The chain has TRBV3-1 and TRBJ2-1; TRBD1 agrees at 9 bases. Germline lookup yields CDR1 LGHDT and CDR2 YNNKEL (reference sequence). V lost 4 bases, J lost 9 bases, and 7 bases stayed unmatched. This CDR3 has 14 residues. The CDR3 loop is CASSPGTGISEQFF. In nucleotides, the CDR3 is TGTGCCAGCAGCCCCGGGACAGGGATTAGTGAGCAGTTCTTC.

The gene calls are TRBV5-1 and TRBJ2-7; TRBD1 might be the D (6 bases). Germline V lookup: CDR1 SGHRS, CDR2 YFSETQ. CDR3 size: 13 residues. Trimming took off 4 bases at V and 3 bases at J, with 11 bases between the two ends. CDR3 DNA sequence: TGCGCCAGCAGCCTTAACAGGGACTACGAGCAGTACGTC. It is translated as CASSLNRDYEQYV.

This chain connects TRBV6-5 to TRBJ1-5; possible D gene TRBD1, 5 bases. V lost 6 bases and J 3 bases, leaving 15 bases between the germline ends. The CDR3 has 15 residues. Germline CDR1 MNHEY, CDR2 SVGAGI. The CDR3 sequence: CASRARGHPNQPQHF. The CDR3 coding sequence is TGTGCCAGCAGGGCCCGGGGCCACCCCAATCAGCCCCAGCATTTT.

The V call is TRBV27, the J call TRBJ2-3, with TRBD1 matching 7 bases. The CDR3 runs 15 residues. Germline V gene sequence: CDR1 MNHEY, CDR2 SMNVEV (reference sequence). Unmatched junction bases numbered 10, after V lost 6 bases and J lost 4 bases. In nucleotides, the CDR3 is TGTGCCAGCAGCGACAGGGAGAATTGGTCAGATACGCAGTATTTT. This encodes CASSDRENWSDTQYF.

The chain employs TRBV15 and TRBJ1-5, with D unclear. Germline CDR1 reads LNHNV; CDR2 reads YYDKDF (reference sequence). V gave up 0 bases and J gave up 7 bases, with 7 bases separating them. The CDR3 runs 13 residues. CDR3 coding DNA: TGTGCCACCAGCAGAGAATGGCAACAGCCCCAGCATTTT. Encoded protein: CATSREWQQPQHF.

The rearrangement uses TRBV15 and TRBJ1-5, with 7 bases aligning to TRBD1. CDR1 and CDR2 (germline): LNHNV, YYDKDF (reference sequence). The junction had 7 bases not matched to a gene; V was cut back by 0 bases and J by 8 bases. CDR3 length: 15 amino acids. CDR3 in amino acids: CATSRDRQGGEPQHF. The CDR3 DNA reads TGTGCCACCAGCAGAGATCGACAGGGTGGGGAGCCCCAGCATTTT. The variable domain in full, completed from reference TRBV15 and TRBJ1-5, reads DAMVIQNPRYQVTQFGKPVTLSCSQTLNHNVMYWYQQKSSQAPKLLFHYYDKDFNNEADTPDNFQSRRPNTSFCFLDIRSPGLGDTAMYLCATSRDRQGGEPQHFGDGTRLSIL.

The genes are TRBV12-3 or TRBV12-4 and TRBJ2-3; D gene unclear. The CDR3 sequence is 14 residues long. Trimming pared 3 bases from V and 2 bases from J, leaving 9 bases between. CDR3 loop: CASSFPYSTDTQYF. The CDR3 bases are TGTGCCAGCAGTTTCCCCTATTCCACAGATACGCAGTATTTT.

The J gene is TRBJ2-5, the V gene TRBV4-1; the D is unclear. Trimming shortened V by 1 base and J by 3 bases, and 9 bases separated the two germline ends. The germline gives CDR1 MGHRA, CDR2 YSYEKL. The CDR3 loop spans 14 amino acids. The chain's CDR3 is CASSQGSTEETQYF. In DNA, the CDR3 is TGCGCCAGCAGCCAAGGGTCAACAGAAGAGACCCAGTACTTC.

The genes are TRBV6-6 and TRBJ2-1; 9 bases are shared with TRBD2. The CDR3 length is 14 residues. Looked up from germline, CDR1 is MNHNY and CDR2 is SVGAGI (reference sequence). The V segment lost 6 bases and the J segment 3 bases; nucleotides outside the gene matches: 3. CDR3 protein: CASSSGGNYNEQFF. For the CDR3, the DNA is TGTGCCAGCAGCAGCGGGGGGAACTACAATGAGCAGTTCTTC.

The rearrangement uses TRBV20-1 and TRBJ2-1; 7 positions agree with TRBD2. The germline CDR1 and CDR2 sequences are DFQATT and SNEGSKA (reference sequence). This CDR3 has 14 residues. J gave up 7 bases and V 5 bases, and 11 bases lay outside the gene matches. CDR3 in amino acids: CSADGVTSLNEQFF. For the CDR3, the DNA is TGCAGTGCTGACGGAGTGACTAGCTTAAATGAGCAGTTCTTC.

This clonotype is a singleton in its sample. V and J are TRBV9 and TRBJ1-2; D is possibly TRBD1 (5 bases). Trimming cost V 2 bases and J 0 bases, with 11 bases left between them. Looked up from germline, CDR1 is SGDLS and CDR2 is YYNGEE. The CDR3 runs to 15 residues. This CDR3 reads CASSVAGPANYGYTF. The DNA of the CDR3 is TGTGCCAGCAGCGTCGCGGGACCCGCTAACTATGGCTACACCTTC.

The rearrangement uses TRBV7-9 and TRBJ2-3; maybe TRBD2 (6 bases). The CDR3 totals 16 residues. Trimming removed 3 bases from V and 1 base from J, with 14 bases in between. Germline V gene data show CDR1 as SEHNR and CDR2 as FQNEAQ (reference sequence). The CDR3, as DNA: TGTGCCAGCAGCTTCGGAGAGGCGGGACGCACAGATACGCAGTATTTT. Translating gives CASSFGEAGRTDTQYF.

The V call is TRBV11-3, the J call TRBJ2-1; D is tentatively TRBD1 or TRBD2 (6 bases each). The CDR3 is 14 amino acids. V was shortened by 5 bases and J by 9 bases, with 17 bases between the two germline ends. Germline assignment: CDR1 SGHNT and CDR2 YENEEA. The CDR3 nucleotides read TGTGCCAGCAGCCACGGGGGCAGGGTTAGTGAGCAGTTCTTC. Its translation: CASSHGGRVSEQFF.

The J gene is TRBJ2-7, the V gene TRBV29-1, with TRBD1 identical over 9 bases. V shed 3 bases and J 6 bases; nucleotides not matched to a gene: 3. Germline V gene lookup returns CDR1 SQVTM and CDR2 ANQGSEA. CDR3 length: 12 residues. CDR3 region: CSVETGGGEQYV. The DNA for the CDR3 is TGCAGCGTTGAGACAGGGGGTGGCGAGCAGTACGTC.

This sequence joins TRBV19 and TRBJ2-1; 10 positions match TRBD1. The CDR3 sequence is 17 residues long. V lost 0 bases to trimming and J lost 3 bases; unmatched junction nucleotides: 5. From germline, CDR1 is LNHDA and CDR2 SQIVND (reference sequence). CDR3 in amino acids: CASSIDLGDRGYNEQFF. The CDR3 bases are TGTGCCAGTAGTATAGATCTGGGGGACAGGGGCTACAATGAGCAGTTCTTC.

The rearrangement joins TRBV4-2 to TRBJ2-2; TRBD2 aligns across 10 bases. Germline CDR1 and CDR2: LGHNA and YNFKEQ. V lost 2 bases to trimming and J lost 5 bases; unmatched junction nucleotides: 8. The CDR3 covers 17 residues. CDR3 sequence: CASSQSRAGGLTGELFF. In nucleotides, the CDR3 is TGTGCCAGCAGCCAATCGCGAGCGGGGGGGTTAACCGGGGAGCTGTTTTTT.

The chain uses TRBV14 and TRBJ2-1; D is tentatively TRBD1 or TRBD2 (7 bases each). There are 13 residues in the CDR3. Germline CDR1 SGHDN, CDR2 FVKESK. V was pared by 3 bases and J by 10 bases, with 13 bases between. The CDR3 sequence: CASSQDRRGEQFF. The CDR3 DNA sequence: TGTGCCAGCAGCCAGGACAGGCGGGGGGAGCAGTTCTTC. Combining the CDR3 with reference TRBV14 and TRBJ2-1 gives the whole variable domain EAGVTQFPSHSVIEKGQTVTLRCDPISGHDNLYWYRRVMGKEIKFLLHFVKESKQDESGMPNNRFLAERTGGTYSTLKVQPAELEDSGVYFCASSQDRRGEQFFGPGTRLTVL.

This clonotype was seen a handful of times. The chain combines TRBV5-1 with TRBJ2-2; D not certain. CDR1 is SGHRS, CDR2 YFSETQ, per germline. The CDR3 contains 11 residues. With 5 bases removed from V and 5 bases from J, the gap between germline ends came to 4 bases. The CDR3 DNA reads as TGCGCCAGCAGGTTTACCGGGGAGCTGTTTTTT. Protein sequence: CASRFTGELFF.

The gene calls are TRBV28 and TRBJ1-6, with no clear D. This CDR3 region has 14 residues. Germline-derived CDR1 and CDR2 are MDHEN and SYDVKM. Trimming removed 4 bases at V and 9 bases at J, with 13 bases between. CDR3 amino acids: CASSSHGSASPLHF. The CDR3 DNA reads TGTGCCAGCAGTTCTCACGGATCGGCTTCACCCCTCCACTTT.

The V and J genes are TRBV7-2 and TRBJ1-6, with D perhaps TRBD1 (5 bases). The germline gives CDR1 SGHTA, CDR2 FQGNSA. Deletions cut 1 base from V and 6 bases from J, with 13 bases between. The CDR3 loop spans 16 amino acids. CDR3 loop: CASSLGQSPSNSPLHF. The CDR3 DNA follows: TGTGCCAGCAGCTTAGGACAGTCCCCCTCTAATTCACCCCTCCACTTT.

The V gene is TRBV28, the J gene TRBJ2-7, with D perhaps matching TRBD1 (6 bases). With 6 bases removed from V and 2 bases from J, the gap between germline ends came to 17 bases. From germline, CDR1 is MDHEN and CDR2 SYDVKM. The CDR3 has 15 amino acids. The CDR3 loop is CASRQDRTSPYEQYF. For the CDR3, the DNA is TGTGCCAGCAGGCAAGACAGGACCTCTCCCTACGAGCAGTACTTC.

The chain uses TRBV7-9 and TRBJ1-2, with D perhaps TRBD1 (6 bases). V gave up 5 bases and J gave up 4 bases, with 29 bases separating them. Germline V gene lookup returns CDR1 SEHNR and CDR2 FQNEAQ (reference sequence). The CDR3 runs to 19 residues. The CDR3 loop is CASSAPESGASLIFYGYTF. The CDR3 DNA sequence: TGTGCCAGCAGCGCGCCGGAATCGGGGGCTAGTTTAATATTCTATGGCTACACCTTC.